This record looks at one T cell receptor beta chain sequence and its context. The data were obtained in a study of CD8+CD57+ T cells in acquired aplastic anemia. TCR beta VDJ and CDR3 profiling used genomic DNA as template. TCRdb passed the reads through MiXCR, listing each CDR3 protein once. The sample gives about 160,000 distinct CDR3 sequences, 40% to 50% of which show up once; around 2.9% is in the top ten. V was shortened by 4 bases and J by 8 bases, with 11 bases between the two germline ends. Germline V gene sequence: CDR1 MGHDK, CDR2 SYGVNS. This CDR3 has 13 amino acids. Sequencing was done on patients that had shown CD8+CD57+ cell expansion by flow cytometry.

This TCR was sampled from a human donor with aplastic anemia. The sample taken for sequencing was sorted CD4+, CD8+, or CD8+CD57+ T cells (not recorded which) from PBMCs. The chain combines TRBV25-1 with TRBJ2-2; tentatively, D is TRBD2 (5 bases). The CDR3, as DNA: TGTGCCAGCAGTGCGGAGGAGCGAGGGGAGCTGTTTTTT. Its translation is CASSAEERGELFF.